Each of the 24 T cell receptor beta chains below was sequenced from the same sample in a study of T cells in Graves' hyperthyroidism and ophthalmopathy. Researchers amplified the TCR beta CDR3 regions from RNA transcripts. In the first-round RT-PCR of the TCR CDR3, the HTBI primer set was used. TCRdb re-called the multiplex PCR reads with MiXCR, one entry per CDR3 protein. The table lists over 300,000 distinct CDR3 sequences, approximately 14% of them singletons. Sequencing was performed on blood. The receptors here all came from a woman aged 40 to 50 with Graves' ophthalmopathy.

In its sample, this clonotype was seen many times. This chain uses TRBV28 with TRBJ1-5, with 7 bases identical to TRBD1. The germline CDR1 and CDR2 sequences are MDHEN and SYDVKM. V lost 3 bases and J lost 1; bases outside the gene matches: 3. The CDR3 is 15 amino acids. CDR3 amino acids: CASSFGDRSNQPQHF. In DNA, the CDR3 is TGTGCCAGCAGTTTCGGGGACAGAAGCAATCAGCCCCAGCATTTT.

On this clonotype itself: This clone may be a read error of a much larger clone one base away. The chain has TRBV29-1 and TRBJ2-1, with TRBD2 identical over 9 bases. The V gene's germline CDR1 is SQVTM and CDR2 ANQGSEA. The V gene end was trimmed by 8 bases and the J gene end by 2 bases; junction bases not matched to a gene: 7. CDR3 length equals 14 residues. The CDR3 loop is CSFGLATTYNEQFF. The CDR3 DNA is TGCAGCTTCGGACTAGCGACAACCTACAATGAGCAGTTCTTC.

Ten or more counts support this clonotype. This sequence joins TRBV25-1 and TRBJ2-7; no clear D. Germline CDR1 and CDR2: MGHDK and SYGVNS. This CDR3 spans 16 amino acids. V was clipped by 5 bases and J by 0 bases, with 17 bases between them. CDR3 sequence (DNA): TGTGCCAGCAGTAGCATACGGGCCAATCACTCCTACGAGCAGTACTTC. Its translation is CASSSIRANHSYEQYF.

This clonotype was detected ten times or more. J is TRBJ2-7 and V is TRBV20-1, with D perhaps TRBD2 (6 bases). V dropped 0 bases and J dropped 0 bases, with 15 bases sitting between them. The CDR3 runs 16 residues. From germline, CDR1 is DFQATT and CDR2 SNEGSKA (reference sequence). CDR3 sequence reads: CSARDRGRLSSYEQYF. The CDR3, as DNA: TGCAGTGCTAGAGATCGAGGGAGGCTCAGCTCCTACGAGCAGTACTTC.

This clonotype was picked up many times. This chain uses TRBV7-2 with TRBJ2-7; 8 bases are shared with TRBD2. The CDR3 consists of 18 residues. Germline V gene lookup returns CDR1 SGHTA and CDR2 FQGNSA. The ends lost 0 bases at V and 0 bases at J; junction bases unmatched: 10. The CDR3 protein is CASSLALNWLAGSYEQYF. CDR3 bases: TGTGCCAGCAGCTTAGCGTTAAACTGGCTAGCGGGCTCCTACGAGCAGTACTTC.

In its sample, this clonotype was seen many times. The genes are TRBV28 and TRBJ1-5; D call uncertain. CDR3 size: 15 residues. Germline V CDR1 and CDR2: MDHEN, SYDVKM. V was cut by 4 bases and J by 0 bases, with 10 bases left in between. The CDR3 nucleotides are TGTGCCAGCAGTTCAAGGCGGACTAGCAATCAGCCCCAGCATTTT. Its protein is CASSSRRTSNQPQHF.

This clonotype was counted a few times. For the CDR3, the DNA is TGTGCCAGCAGCGTAGCGGGGACAGGGGGAAATTCACCCCTCCACTTT. Amino acid sequence: CASSVAGTGGNSPLHF. J is TRBJ1-6 and V is TRBV9; TRBD1 matches 11 bases. CDR1 and CDR2 (germline): SGDLS, YYNGEE. After removal of 0 bases from V and 7 bases from J, the junction contained 3 bases not matched to a gene. CDR3 size: 16 residues.

The count of this clonotype is one. The rearrangement joins TRBV12-3 or TRBV12-4 to TRBJ2-1, with D possibly called TRBD1 or TRBD2 (5 bases each). The CDR3 has 17 residues. Trimming removed 6 bases from V and 3 bases from J, with 21 bases in between. CDR3 nucleotide sequence: TGTGCCAGCAGGGGACCCGCAGGTAGGATCTTCTACAATGAGCAGTTCTTC. Its protein is CASRGPAGRIFYNEQFF.

In this sample, this clonotype turned up many times. The V call is TRBV6-1, the J call TRBJ2-3; TRBD2 matches at 14 bases. The CDR3 consists of 17 residues. The germline CDR1 and CDR2 sequences are MNHNS and SASEGT. The trim removed 5 bases at V and 6 bases at J, leaving 10 bases unmatched. The CDR3 sequence is CASSQGLAGGGRDTQYF. The DNA of the CDR3 is TGTGCCAGCAGTCAAGGACTAGCGGGAGGAGGGAGGGATACGCAGTATTTT.

This clonotype was seen at least ten times. The chain carries TRBV2 and TRBJ1-2, with unresolved D. Germline CDR1 SNHLY, CDR2 FYNNEI. The CDR3 has 14 amino acids. With 2 bases removed from V and 4 bases from J, the gap between germline ends came to 11 bases. Written as DNA, the CDR3 is TGTGCCAGCAGTGAAAGAATTTACGCCTATGGCTACACCTTC. Its protein product is CASSERIYAYGYTF. The complete variable domain, with remaining parts taken from reference TRBV2 and TRBJ1-2, reads EPEVTQTPSHQVTQMGQEVILRCVPISNHLYFYWYRQILGQKVEFLVSFYNNEISEKSEIFDDQFSVERPDGSNFTLKIRSTKLEDSAMYFCASSERIYAYGYTFGSGTRLTVV.

The V gene is TRBV7-9, the J gene TRBJ1-6; D remains ambiguous. The CDR3 has 14 amino acids. Trimming removed 5 bases at V and 9 bases at J, with 14 bases between. Per the germline V gene, CDR1 is SEHNR and CDR2 is FQNEAQ (reference sequence). The CDR3 spells CASSPALTGSPLHF. In DNA form, the CDR3 reads TGTGCCAGCAGCCCCGCCCTAACGGGTTCACCCCTCCACTTT.

There are many counts of this clonotype. This rearrangement joins TRBV29-1 to TRBJ2-1; D perhaps matches TRBD2 (6 bases). CDR3 length: 15 residues. V was trimmed by 4 bases and J by 3 bases, leaving 16 bases between them. CDR1 SQVTM and CDR2 ANQGSEA come from the germline V gene. The CDR3 nucleotides are TGCAGCGTTGTTGAGCGGGTTGTATTCTACAATGAGCAGTTCTTC. As protein: CSVVERVVFYNEQFF.

In this sample, this clonotype turned up many times. The CDR3 DNA reads as TGTGCCAGCAGCACGACAGGGATTCATGGCTACACCTTC. Amino acid sequence: CASSTTGIHGYTF. V is TRBV12-3 or TRBV12-4 and J is TRBJ1-2, with 7 bases matching TRBD1. The CDR3 has 13 residues. The junction had 7 bases not matched to a gene; V was cut back by 6 bases and J by 6 bases.

This clonotype was seen at least ten times. J is TRBJ2-2 and V is TRBV12-3 or TRBV12-4, with D possibly matching TRBD2 (6 bases). This CDR3 comprises 16 residues. Trimming stripped 5 bases from V and 2 bases from J, with 15 bases between. CDR3 amino acids: CASSLSGRANTGELFF. The CDR3 bases are TGTGCCAGCAGTCTCTCCGGGAGAGCAAACACCGGGGAGCTGTTTTTT.

This clonotype was counted ten times or more. The genes are TRBV7-9 and TRBJ2-3; TRBD2 agrees at 11 bases. The V gene end was trimmed by 3 bases and the J gene end by 9 bases; junction bases not matched to a gene: 5. Germline CDR1 and CDR2: SEHNR and FQNEAQ (reference sequence). The CDR3 totals 14 residues. The CDR3 DNA reads as TGTGCCAGCAGCTTTAGCGGGAGGGCCACGACGCAGTATTTT. Its protein product is CASSFSGRATTQYF.

This clonotype was found many times. The V gene is TRBV27, the J gene TRBJ2-5; 11 positions agree with TRBD2. J was trimmed by 5 bases and V by 6 bases; bases with no gene match: 8. The CDR3 runs to 15 residues. Germline V lookup: CDR1 MNHEY, CDR2 SMNVEV (reference sequence). DNA of the CDR3: TGTGCCAGCAGCAATAGCGGGAGGGCCCATGAGACCCAGTACTTC. It is translated as CASSNSGRAHETQYF.

This clonotype has ten or more counts. The CDR3 sequence is CASSPDGPSSTEAFF. CDR3 nucleotides: TGTGCCAGCAGCCCGGACGGACCATCATCCACTGAAGCTTTCTTT. The chain combines TRBV7-9 with TRBJ1-1; D gene uncertain. V lost 5 bases, J lost 4 bases, and 17 bases lay in between. This CDR3 has 15 residues. Germline V gives CDR1 SEHNR, CDR2 FQNEAQ (reference sequence).

The chain couples TRBV3-1 to TRBJ1-6, with a weak D call TRBD1 (5 bases). With 0 bases removed from V and 8 bases from J, the gap between germline ends came to 14 bases. Germline V gives CDR1 LGHDT, CDR2 YNNKEL (reference sequence). This CDR3 contains 16 residues. The DNA for the CDR3 is TGTGCCAGCAGCCAAGACAGGGCCGTTTCCGATTCACCCCTCCACTTT. Translating it yields CASSQDRAVSDSPLHF.

The table lists this clonotype with a few counts. The rearrangement links TRBV4-1 to TRBJ1-6; D gene uncertain. The V end was cut by 0 bases, the J end by 14 bases, with 11 bases between. The length of the CDR3 is 13 residues. CDR1 MGHRA and CDR2 YSYEKL come from the germline V gene. CDR3 bases: TGCGCCAGCAGCCAAGAGGGCGTGGGTTCCCTCCACTTT. Its protein product is CASSQEGVGSLHF.

This clonotype was picked up many times. The chain links TRBV7-2 to TRBJ2-7; TRBD2 matches 7 bases. Germline V gene sequence: CDR1 SGHTA, CDR2 FQGNSA. With 6 bases clipped from V and 3 bases from J, the junction kept 11 bases outside the gene matches. The CDR3 runs to 15 residues. The CDR3 protein is CASSLNSGGLYEQYF. Written as DNA, the CDR3 is TGTGCCAGCAGTTTAAACTCGGGGGGACTCTACGAGCAGTACTTC.

This clonotype was counted at least ten times. The chain is built from TRBV11-3 and TRBJ2-3; weak D call: TRBD1 (6 bases). The germline V gene has CDR1 SGHNT and CDR2 YENEEA. There are 15 residues in the CDR3. Trimming left V 5 bases short and J 2 bases short, with 14 bases between. DNA of the CDR3: TGTGCCAGCAGCAACACAGGGACGGACACAGATACGCAGTATTTT. It translates to CASSNTGTDTDTQYF. Drawing the rest from reference TRBV11-3 and TRBJ2-3, the complete variable domain is EAGVVQSPRYKIIEKKQPVAFWCNPISGHNTLYWYLQNLGQGPELLIRYENEEAVDDSQLPKDRFSAERLKGVDSTLKIQPAELGDSAVYLCASSNTGTDTDTQYFGPGTRLTVL.

This clonotype was seen only a few times. This chain uses TRBV20-1 with TRBJ2-7, with unresolved D. The length of the CDR3 is 14 residues. V gave up 1 base and J gave up 2 bases, with 12 bases separating them. The germline CDR1 and CDR2 sequences are DFQATT and SNEGSKA (reference sequence). The chain's CDR3 is CSARGGIGAYEQYF. The DNA of the CDR3 is TGCAGTGCTAGAGGGGGTATCGGCGCCTACGAGCAGTACTTC.

This clonotype was observed at least ten times. The CDR3 loop reads CASSFGGDQPQHF. In nucleotides, the CDR3 is TGTGCCAGCAGTTTTGGGGGAGATCAGCCCCAGCATTTT. V usage is TRBV12-3 or TRBV12-4 and J usage is TRBJ1-5, with TRBD1 as a possible D gene (5 bases). The CDR3 consists of 13 residues. V lost 3 bases and J lost 5, with 8 bases in between.

This clonotype was seen just once. This rearrangement joins TRBV29-1 to TRBJ1-2; 8 nucleotides align to TRBD1. Losses at the gene ends were 4 bases for V and 4 bases for J; bases not matched to a gene: 17. The CDR3 has 17 amino acids. Per the germline V gene, CDR1 is SQVTM and CDR2 is ANQGSEA. CDR3 in amino acids: CSVGLRRGQEIGYGYTF. CDR3 nucleotides: TGCAGCGTTGGATTGAGAAGGGGACAGGAAATCGGCTATGGCTACACCTTC.